This TCR beta chain comes out of a study of blood T cell repertoires in COVID-19. The CDR3 length is 15 residues. The germline CDR1 and CDR2 sequences are SGHTA and FQGNSA. The ends lost 5 bases at V and 0 bases at J; junction bases unmatched: 6. The repertoire was sequenced with immunoSEQ multiplex PCR; TCRdb's copy has only in-frame clones and lacks some. The table includes fewer than 150,000 clones, 84% detected once. The sequenced material came from peripheral blood. The receptor was isolated from a human donor in a cohort sampled during active COVID-19. The J gene is TRBJ1-1, the V gene TRBV7-2; 7 nucleotides match TRBD1. The CDR3 DNA is TGTGCCAGCAGCCACAGGGGAACATTGAACACTGAAGCTTTCTTT. As protein: CASSHRGTLNTEAFF.